The clone carrying this TCR beta chain is medium-sized (0.01 to 0.1%). Different DNA sequences within this sample yield the same CDR3. Unmatched junction bases numbered 1, after V lost 2 bases and J lost 4 bases. The germline gives CDR1 MNHNS, CDR2 SASEGT. The CDR3 is made up of 15 amino acids. Generated by immunoSEQ multiplex PCR, the TCRdb table keeps only in-frame clones and is missing some. The sample includes tens of thousands of clones, around 80% of them seen just once. This sample was included in a study of OX40 agonist ivuxolimab in advanced cancers. About the research overall: It was ivuxolimab, an agonistic anti-OX40 (CD134) antibody, that patients were treated with.

This specimen consisted of CD4+ or CD8+ T cells sorted from blood, obtained in a trial of the OX40 agonist ivuxolimab. The V call is TRBV6-1, the J call TRBJ2-3, with 12 bases matching TRBD2. This sequence was found in an adult with an advanced solid tumor such as melanoma, head and neck, liver or kidney cancer. The CDR3 DNA reads as TGTGCCAGCAGTGAACTAGCGGGAGGGCCAGATACGCAGTATTTT. Translating gives CASSELAGGPDTQYF.